The TCR beta chain described here comes from a study of shared clonotypes between healthy human individuals. Broader study findings: Sampling included only blood; tissue repertoires likely differ.

In replicate PCRs of unsorted PBMC, 250 to 350 ng DNA, about 31,000 T cell genomes, was used. It was on ten immunoSEQ deep assay plates that unsorted PBMC DNA was sequenced. As handled by the study authors: Junction-only sequences without quality scores were provided by ImmunoSEQ, so filtering was different. The method was immunoSEQ multiplex PCR; TCRdb's version includes in-frame clones alone and lacks a portion of them. V, J and clone size were drawn from that table, and D and trimming were deduced from the DNA. Among hundreds of thousands of clones listed, roughly four fifths were seen once. The CDR3 runs to 13 residues. Germline CDR1 reads GTSNPN; CDR2 reads SVGIG (reference sequence). V lost 5 bases and J lost 5, with 15 bases in between. In the case of this clone: Its antigen is not known.

The gene calls are TRBV30 and TRBJ2-5, with D possibly called TRBD1 or TRBD2 (6 bases each). The TCR sequence derives from a woman in her thirties or forties in good health. Some clones in this sample may be carry-over from other donors' samples. What was sequenced was PBMCs. The CDR3 DNA reads TGTGCCTGGGGAAGAGGGGGGTGGGAGACCCAGTACTTC. This sequence encodes CAWGRGGWETQYF.